Sequencing of this T cell receptor beta chain was carried out in a study of response to subunit inactivated influenza vaccine. This clonotype was counted many times. Its antigen remains unknown. General study findings and limits: Authors suggested that a seasonal influenza vaccination recruits few new T cells each time.

MiXCR, run by TCRdb on the RT-PCR reads, gives a single entry per CDR3 protein. Here the sample spans around 200,000 distinct CDR3 sequences, about 9% being singletons. The CDR3 sequence is 15 residues long. The V end was cut by 2 bases, the J end by 6 bases, with 15 bases between. The germline V gene has CDR1 SEHNR and CDR2 FQNEAQ (reference sequence). This specimen consisted of non-naive T cells sorted from PBMCs, obtained on the day of vaccination. This chain links TRBV7-9 with TRBJ2-3, with TRBD2 as a possible D gene (6 bases). This clonotype was obtained from a man over 45 who received an inactivated influenza vaccine. The CDR3 region is CASSLSFGGPDTQYF. The CDR3 coding sequence is TGTGCCAGCAGCTTATCATTCGGAGGGCCTGATACGCAGTATTTT.